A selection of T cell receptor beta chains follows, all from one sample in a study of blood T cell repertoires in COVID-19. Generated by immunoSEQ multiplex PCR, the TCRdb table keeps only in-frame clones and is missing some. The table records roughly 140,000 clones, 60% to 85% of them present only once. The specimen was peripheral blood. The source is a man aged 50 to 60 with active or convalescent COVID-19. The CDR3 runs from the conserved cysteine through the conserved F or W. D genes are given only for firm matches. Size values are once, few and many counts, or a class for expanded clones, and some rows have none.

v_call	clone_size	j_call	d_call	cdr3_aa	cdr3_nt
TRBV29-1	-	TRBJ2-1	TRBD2	CSVAGTSGTYNEQFF	TGCAGCGTTGCCGGGACTAGCGGGACCTACAATGAGCAGTTCTTC
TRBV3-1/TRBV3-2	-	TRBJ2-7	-	CASSQVGVYEQYF	TGTGCCAGCAGCCAGGTCGGAGTTTACGAGCAGTACTTC
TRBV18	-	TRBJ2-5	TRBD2	CASSHGTSQETQYF	TGTGCCAGCTCACACGGGACTAGCCAAGAGACCCAGTACTTC
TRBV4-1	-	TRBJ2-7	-	CASSQDGRVGIYF	TGCGCCAGCAGCCAAGATGGCAGGGTGGGGATTTACTTC
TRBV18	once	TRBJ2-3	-	CASSPTSTDTQYF	TGTGCCAGCTCACCAACTAGCACAGATACGCAGTATTTT
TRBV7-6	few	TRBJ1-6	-	CASSVGTGPYNSPLHF	TGTGCCAGCAGCGTAGGAACAGGTCCCTATAATTCACCCCTCCACTTT
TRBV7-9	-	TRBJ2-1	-	CASIEGRGYYNEQFF	TGTGCCAGCATCGAGGGCCGGGGTTACTACAATGAGCAGTTCTTC
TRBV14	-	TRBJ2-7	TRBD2	CASSQGRLAGGGDEQYF	TGTGCCAGCAGCCAAGGACGTCTAGCGGGAGGGGGAGACGAGCAGTACTTC
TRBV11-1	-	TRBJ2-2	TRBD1	CAGGQADTGELFF	TGTGCTGGAGGACAGGCCGACACCGGGGAGCTGTTTTTT
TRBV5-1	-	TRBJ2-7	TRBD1	CAIPGQGKRYEQYF	TGCGCCATCCCCGGACAGGGAAAAAGGTACGAGCAGTACTTC
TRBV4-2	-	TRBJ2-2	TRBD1	CASSQEIMAGGNTGELFF	TGTGCCAGCAGCCAAGAGATTATGGCAGGGGGTAATACCGGGGAGCTGTTTTTT
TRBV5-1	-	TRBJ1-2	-	CASSYDISRGNGYTF	TGCGCCAGCAGTTACGACATAAGTCGAGGGAATGGCTACACCTTC
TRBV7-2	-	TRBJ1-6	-	CASSLEAGVNSPLHF	TGTGCCAGCAGCTTAGAAGCCGGGGTTAATTCACCCCTCCACTTT
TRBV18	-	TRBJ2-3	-	CASSPPQGTDTQYF	TGTGCCAGCTCACCACCGCAGGGCACAGATACGCAGTATTTT
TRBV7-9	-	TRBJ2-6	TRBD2	CASSPLRAGTGANVLTF	TGTGCCAGCAGCCCCCTACGAGCGGGGACTGGGGCCAACGTCCTGACTTTC
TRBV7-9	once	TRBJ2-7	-	CASSYGLGPSYEQYF	TGTGCCAGCAGCTACGGGTTAGGCCCCTCCTACGAGCAGTACTTC
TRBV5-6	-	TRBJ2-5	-	CASSPKWGGGETQYF	TGTGCCAGCAGCCCCAAATGGGGCGGAGGGGAGACCCAGTACTTC
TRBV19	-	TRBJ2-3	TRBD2	CASSISAGGGTDTQYF	TGTGCCAGTAGTATCTCAGCGGGGGGAGGTACAGATACGCAGTATTTT
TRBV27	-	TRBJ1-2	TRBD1	CASSWGQGNNYGYTF	TGTGCCAGCAGTTGGGGACAGGGGAATAACTATGGCTACACCTTC
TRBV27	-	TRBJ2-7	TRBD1	CASSLTGTGASYEQYF	TGTGCCAGCAGTCTCACCGGGACAGGGGCATCCTACGAGCAGTACTTC
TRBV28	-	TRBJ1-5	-	CASSWYREGGQPQHF	TGTGCCAGCAGTTGGTACAGGGAGGGTGGTCAGCCCCAGCATTTT
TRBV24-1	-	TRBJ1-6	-	CATSVLRTYNSPLHF	TGTGCCACCAGTGTCCTGCGGACCTATAATTCACCCCTCCACTTT
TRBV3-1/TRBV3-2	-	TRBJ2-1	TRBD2	CASSPPGTIYNEQFF	TGTGCCAGCAGCCCCCCCGGGACTATCTACAATGAGCAGTTCTTC
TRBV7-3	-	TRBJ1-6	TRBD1	CASSMGQDNNSPLHF	TGTGCCAGCAGCATGGGACAGGATAATAATTCACCCCTCCACTTT
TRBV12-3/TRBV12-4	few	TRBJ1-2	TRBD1	CASSPGTAYGYTF	TGTGCCAGCAGTCCTGGGACAGCATATGGCTACACCTTC
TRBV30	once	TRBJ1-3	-	CAWSSGGSGNTIYF	TGTGCCTGGAGCTCCGGCGGCTCTGGAAACACCATATATTTT
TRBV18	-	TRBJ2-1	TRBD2	CASSPLLANSYNEQFF	TGTGCCAGCTCACCATTACTAGCGAACTCCTACAATGAGCAGTTCTTC
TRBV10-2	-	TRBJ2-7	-	CASSESQKQYF	TGCGCCAGCAGTGAGTCCCAGAAGCAGTACTTC
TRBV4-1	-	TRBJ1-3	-	CASSSGSGNTIYF	TGCGCCAGCAGCTCGGGCTCTGGAAACACCATATATTTT
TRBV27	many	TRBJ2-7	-	CASSLRLAVPYEQYF	TGTGCCAGCAGTTTAAGATTAGCGGTTCCCTACGAGCAGTACTTC
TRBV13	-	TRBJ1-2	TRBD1	CASRGQLYGYTF	TGTGCCAGCAGGGGACAGCTCTATGGCTACACCTTC
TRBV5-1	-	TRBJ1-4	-	CASSPDTNNEKLFF	TGCGCCAGCAGCCCGGACACTAATAATGAAAAACTGTTTTTT
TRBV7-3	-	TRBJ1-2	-	CASSSARGGDGYTF	TGTGCCAGCAGCTCCGCGAGGGGAGGGGATGGCTACACCTTC
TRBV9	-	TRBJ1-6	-	CASSVQIVDSPLHF	TGTGCCAGCAGCGTACAGATTGTGGATTCACCCCTCCACTTT
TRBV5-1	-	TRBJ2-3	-	CASSQGWTDTQYF	TGCGCCAGCAGCCAGGGGTGGACAGATACGCAGTATTTT
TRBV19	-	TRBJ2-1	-	CASSTGSSYNEQFF	TGTGCCAGTAGCACAGGTAGCTCCTACAATGAGCAGTTCTTC
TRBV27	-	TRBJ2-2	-	CASSLVRNTGELFF	TGTGCCAGCAGTCTAGTGAGGAACACCGGGGAGCTGTTTTTT
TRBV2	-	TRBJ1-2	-	CASSGGGYGYGYTF	TGTGCCAGCAGCGGCGGGGGGTACGGCTATGGCTACACCTTC
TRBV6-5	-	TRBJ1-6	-	CASRGHTTYNSPLHF	TGTGCCAGCAGGGGACACACGACCTATAATTCACCCCTCCACTTT
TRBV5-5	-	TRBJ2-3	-	CASSLRAGFTDTQYF	TGTGCCAGCAGCTTGCGGGCGGGCTTTACAGATACGCAGTATTTT
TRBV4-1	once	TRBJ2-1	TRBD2	CASSQTLLAGDYNEQFF	TGCGCCAGCAGCCAAACTTTACTAGCGGGAGACTACAATGAGCAGTTCTTC
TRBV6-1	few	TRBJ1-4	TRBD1	CASSDPGQANEKLFF	TGTGCCAGCAGTGATCCGGGACAGGCGAATGAAAAACTGTTTTTT
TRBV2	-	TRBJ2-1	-	CASSDMAPEQFF	TGTGCCAGCAGTGACATGGCTCCGGAGCAGTTCTTC
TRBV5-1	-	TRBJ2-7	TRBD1	CATRSIPGQGNEQYF	TGCGCCACCCGGTCTATTCCGGGACAGGGCAACGAGCAGTACTTC
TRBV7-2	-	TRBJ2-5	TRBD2	CASSLGLAGGQETQYF	TGTGCCAGCAGCTTGGGACTAGCGGGAGGCCAAGAGACCCAGTACTTC
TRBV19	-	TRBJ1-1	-	CASSIKAGTEAFF	TGTGCCAGTAGTATAAAGGCGGGCACTGAAGCTTTCTTT
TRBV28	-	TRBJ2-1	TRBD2	CASSLSLAGVYNEQFF	TGTGCCAGCAGTTTAAGTCTAGCGGGGGTTTACAATGAGCAGTTCTTC
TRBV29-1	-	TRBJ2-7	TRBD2	CSVAGGISYEQYF	TGCAGCGTTGCGGGGGGGATAAGCTACGAGCAGTACTTC
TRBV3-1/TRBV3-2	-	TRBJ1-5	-	CASSQVLDKPQHF	TGTGCCAGCAGCCAAGTCTTGGACAAGCCCCAGCATTTT
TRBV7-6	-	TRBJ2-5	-	CASSSTPGTDMTQYF	TGTGCCAGCAGCTCCACGCCGGGGACTGACATGACCCAGTACTTC
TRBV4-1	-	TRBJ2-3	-	CASSRTGDTQYF	TGCGCCAGCAGCCGAACTGGTGATACGCAGTATTTT
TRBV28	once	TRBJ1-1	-	CASNWGGAEAFF	TGTGCCAGCAACTGGGGGGGTGCTGAAGCTTTCTTT
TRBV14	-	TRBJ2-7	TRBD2	CASSQVAGLAREQYF	TGTGCCAGCAGCCAAGTTGCTGGACTAGCGAGGGAGCAGTACTTC
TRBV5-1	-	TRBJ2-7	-	CASSLSHSYEQYF	TGCGCCAGCAGCTTGAGCCACTCCTACGAGCAGTACTTC
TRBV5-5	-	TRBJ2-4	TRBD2	CASSLPIAGAAKNIQYF	TGTGCCAGCAGCTTACCCATAGCGGGGGCGGCCAAAAACATTCAGTACTTC
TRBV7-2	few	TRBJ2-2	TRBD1	CASSPQGQENTGELFF	TGTGCCAGCAGCCCTCAAGGACAGGAGAACACCGGGGAGCTGTTTTTT
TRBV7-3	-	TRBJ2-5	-	CASSSGTGGPETQYF	TGTGCCAGCAGCTCCGGTACCGGGGGGCCAGAGACCCAGTACTTC
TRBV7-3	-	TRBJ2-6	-	CASSSQTAGANVLTF	TGTGCCAGCAGCTCTCAGACAGCTGGGGCCAACGTCCTGACTTTC
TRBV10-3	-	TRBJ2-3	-	CAISEPSGLDTQYF	TGTGCCATCAGTGAGCCGAGCGGGTTAGATACGCAGTATTTT
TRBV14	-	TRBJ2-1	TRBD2	CASSQGPSGGGRYNEQFF	TGTGCCAGCAGCCAAGGCCCCTCGGGGGGCGGGAGGTACAATGAGCAGTTCTTC